The 27 T cell receptor beta chains reported below all come from one sample, sequenced in a study of response to subunit inactivated influenza vaccine. In TCRdb, the RT-PCR reads were re-called with MiXCR into one record per CDR3 protein. The table has about 500,000 distinct CDR3 sequences, more than 15% seen once. The starting material was CD4+ T cells sorted from PBMCs, obtained around 25 months after vaccination. The receptors here all came from a man aged 50 to 69 who received an inactivated influenza vaccine.

This clonotype was seen a handful of times. Relative to the germline gene, one junction end is altered; a read error may explain this. CDR3 sequence: CSVEGNPGELFF. The CDR3, as DNA: TGCAGCGTTGAAGGGAACCCCGGGGAGCTGTTTTTT. The J gene is TRBJ2-2, the V gene TRBV29-1; D is unresolved. The CDR3 contains 12 residues. Germline V gene lookup returns CDR1 SQVTM and CDR2 ANQGSEA.

The V and J genes are TRBV7-2 and TRBJ1-2; D is possibly TRBD1 (5 bases). The CDR3 has 12 amino acids. Germline CDR1 is SGHTA and CDR2 is FQGNSA. The V end was cut by 7 bases, the J end by 3 bases, with 9 bases between. The CDR3 nucleotides read TGTGCCAGCACGCGGGGCGACTATGGCTACACCTTC. Translation: CASTRGDYGYTF.

The sample holds one count of this clonotype. The V gene is TRBV20-1, the J gene TRBJ1-3; the match to TRBD1 covers 9 bases. Germline CDR1 is DFQATT and CDR2 is SNEGSKA (reference sequence). The CDR3 contains 13 residues. The junction had 6 bases not matched to a gene; V was cut back by 6 bases and J by 6 bases. CDR3 sequence: CSAKGQGLNTIYF. In DNA form, the CDR3 reads TGCAGTGCAAAGGGACAGGGTTTAAACACCATATATTTT.

This chain connects TRBV4-3 to TRBJ1-1; D not resolved. With 0 bases removed from V and 12 bases from J, the gap between germline ends came to 20 bases. Looked up from germline, CDR1 is LGHNA and CDR2 is YSLEER. The CDR3 has 15 residues. The CDR3 region has the DNA TGCGCCAGCAGCCAAGATGGGTTTACCCCCTCGGAGACTTTCTTT. This translates into CASSQDGFTPSETFF.

This clonotype was detected a few times. The rearrangement links TRBV2 to TRBJ2-7; 7 nucleotides align to TRBD1. The CDR3 spans 14 residues. V trimming: 6 bases; J trimming: 0 bases; junction bases outside the gene matches: 5. CDR1 and CDR2 (germline): SNHLY, FYNNEI. CDR3 protein: CASRDRVSSYEQYF. The DNA for the CDR3 is TGTGCCAGCAGAGACAGGGTCAGCTCCTACGAGCAGTACTTC.

The rearrangement links TRBV7-2 to TRBJ2-1; the match to TRBD2 covers 7 bases. Germline trimming cut 4 bases from V and 3 bases from J; bases unmatched to any gene: 6. This CDR3 has 15 amino acids. The V gene's germline CDR1 is SGHTA and CDR2 FQGNSA. Written as DNA, the CDR3 is TGTGCCAGCAGCTCTGGGAGGGGCGGCTACAATGAGCAGTTCTTC. Protein sequence: CASSSGRGGYNEQFF. The complete variable domain, with remaining parts taken from reference TRBV7-2 and TRBJ2-1, reads GAGVSQSPSNKVTEKGKDVELRCDPISGHTALYWYRQSLGQGLEFLIYFQGNSAPDKSGLPSDRFSAERTGGSVSTLTIQRTQQEDSAVYLCASSSGRGGYNEQFFGPGTRLTVL.

This clonotype has a count of ten or more. J is TRBJ1-1 and V is TRBV5-1; possibly TRBD1 for D (5 bases). The CDR3 runs 13 residues. The V gene's germline CDR1 is SGHRS and CDR2 YFSETQ. V lost 5 bases to trimming and J lost 1 base, with 9 bases between them. The CDR3 loop is CASRNTGNTEAFF. The CDR3 region has the DNA TGCGCCAGCAGGAACACAGGGAACACTGAAGCTTTCTTT. The full variable domain, rest sourced from reference TRBV5-1 and TRBJ1-1, is KAGVTQTPRYLIKTRGQQVTLSCSPISGHRSVSWYQQTPGQGLQFLFEYFSETQRNKGNFPGRFSGRQFSNSRSEMNVSTLELGDSALYLCASRNTGNTEAFFGQGTRLTVV.

The V gene is TRBV24-1, the J gene TRBJ2-1; 12 nucleotides align to TRBD2. Germline V gives CDR1 KGHDR, CDR2 SFDVKD. CDR3 length equals 16 residues. J was trimmed by 6 bases and V by 4 bases; bases with no gene match: 6. This CDR3 reads CATSDQTSGGLNEQFF. The CDR3 coding sequence is TGTGCCACCAGTGACCAAACTAGCGGGGGGCTCAATGAGCAGTTCTTC.

The chain links TRBV12-3 or TRBV12-4 to TRBJ2-1, with 11 bases lining up with TRBD1. This CDR3 region has 19 residues. With V trimmed by 1 base and J by 3 bases, 11 bases remained unmatched. The CDR3 loop reads CASSLGGTGGSSLYNEQFF. CDR3 bases: TGTGCCAGCAGTTTAGGGGGGACAGGGGGGTCCTCCCTCTACAATGAGCAGTTCTTC.

CDR3 residues: CASSQTGQGRTGELFF. The CDR3 nucleotides are TGCGCCAGCAGCCAGACCGGACAGGGGAGGACCGGGGAGCTGTTTTTT. The chain carries TRBV4-3 and TRBJ2-2; 9 bases are a match to TRBD1. Germline V gives CDR1 LGHNA, CDR2 YSLEER. J gave up 5 bases and V 3 bases, and 7 bases lay outside the gene matches. The CDR3 runs 16 residues.

This clonotype was found many times. The chain is built from TRBV25-1 and TRBJ2-3, with 8 bases fitting TRBD2. Trimming cost V 3 bases and J 2 bases; bases outside gene matches: 4. The CDR3 has 15 amino acids. In germline, CDR1 is MGHDK, CDR2 SYGVNS. The CDR3 coding sequence is TGTGCCAGCAGTGATTCTAGCGGGTACACAGATACGCAGTATTTT. It specifies CASSDSSGYTDTQYF.

This clonotype turned up a few times. The chain is built from TRBV12-5 and TRBJ2-1, with 7 bases aligning to TRBD2. V lost 4 bases to trimming and J lost 2 bases; unmatched junction nucleotides: 5. Per the germline V gene, CDR1 is LGHNT and CDR2 is FRNRAP. The CDR3 loop spans 15 amino acids. The CDR3 DNA follows: TGTGCTAGTGGTTGGCTCGGGGGGACCTACAATGAGCAGTTCTTC. Translated, it gives CASGWLGGTYNEQFF.

The V gene is TRBV7-8, the J gene TRBJ2-5; D possibly uses TRBD1 or TRBD2 (5 bases each). The CDR3 runs to 14 residues. CDR1 SGHVS and CDR2 FQNEAQ come from the germline V gene. V lost 4 bases and J lost 1, with 10 bases in between. The CDR3 region has the DNA TGTGCCAGCAGCTCGGGACGGATCCAAGAGACCCAGTACTTC. As protein: CASSSGRIQETQYF.

In this sample, this clonotype turned up a few times. The V gene is TRBV7-2, the J gene TRBJ1-2; 12 bases are shared with TRBD1. This CDR3 has 15 amino acids. V lost 1 base to trimming and J lost 7 bases; unmatched junction nucleotides: 4. Germline CDR1 and CDR2: SGHTA and FQGNSA. CDR3 coding DNA: TGTGCCAGCAGCTTAGTGGGACAGGGGGCGTCTGGCTACACCTTC. Residues: CASSLVGQGASGYTF.

The gene calls are TRBV7-9 and TRBJ2-3; D may correspond to TRBD1 or TRBD2 (6 bases each). Germline assignment: CDR1 SEHNR and CDR2 FQNEAQ (reference sequence). The length of the CDR3 is 16 residues. Trimming shortened V by 5 bases and J by 0 bases, and 15 bases separated the two germline ends. The CDR3 DNA reads as TGTGCCAGCAGCCCCACAGGAGGGGGAAGCACAGATACGCAGTATTTT. Translation: CASSPTGGGSTDTQYF.

This clonotype came up a few times. Sequence at one end of the junction differs from germline and may be a read error. The chain links TRBV6-6 to TRBJ1-1; tentative D call: TRBD1 (6 bases). Germline V lookup: CDR1 MNHNY, CDR2 SVGAGI (reference sequence). This CDR3 region has 11 residues. The CDR3 spells CASTTGQGLRF. CDR3 nucleotides: TGTGCCAGCACCACGGGACAAGGCCTTCGATTT.

The chain combines TRBV7-9 with TRBJ2-5; no definite D call. CDR1 and CDR2 from the germline V gene are SEHNR and FQNEAQ (reference sequence). The CDR3 runs 16 residues. Trimming took off 0 bases at V and 5 bases at J, with 16 bases between the two ends. CDR3 nucleotide sequence: TGTGCCAGCAGCTTAGCTACGACATCACTCCTCGAGACCCAGTACTTC. It yields the protein CASSLATTSLLETQYF.

The J gene is TRBJ2-7, the V gene TRBV10-3; no reliable D call. The CDR3 consists of 13 residues. CDR1 and CDR2 from the germline V gene are ENHRY and SYGVKD. V lost 0 bases and J 6 bases, leaving 9 bases between the germline ends. The CDR3 is CAISESLRAEQYF. The CDR3 bases are TGTGCCATCAGTGAGTCCCTAAGGGCCGAGCAGTACTTC.

The V and J genes are TRBV7-9 and TRBJ2-2; D remains ambiguous. Germline CDR1 reads SEHNR; CDR2 reads FQNEAQ (reference sequence). Trimming took off 6 bases at V and 6 bases at J, with 11 bases between the two ends. This CDR3 has 13 amino acids. For the CDR3, the DNA is TGTGCCAGCAGGACAATAGCAGCCGGGGAGCTGTTTTTT. It yields the protein CASRTIAAGELFF.

This chain links TRBV12-3 or TRBV12-4 with TRBJ2-3, with D possibly being TRBD1 (5 bases). The CDR3 sequence is 15 residues long. V was trimmed by 6 bases and J by 5 bases, leaving 18 bases between them. This CDR3 is CASRSRSIRGDTQYF. CDR3 coding DNA: TGTGCCAGCAGATCCCGGTCCATTAGGGGAGATACGCAGTATTTT.

This clonotype was seen a handful of times. The chain joins TRBV5-5 to TRBJ1-2; TRBD1 is a possible D gene (6 bases). The germline V gene has CDR1 SGHKS and CDR2 YYEKEE (reference sequence). Trimming left V 4 bases short and J 4 bases short, with 14 bases between. This CDR3 comprises 14 residues. The CDR3 spells CASSTTGLSYGYTF. CDR3 DNA: TGTGCCAGCAGCACGACAGGTCTATCCTATGGCTACACCTTC.

This clonotype was observed a few times. The chain links TRBV9 to TRBJ1-1, with 8 bases that match TRBD1. With 0 bases clipped from V and 4 bases from J, the junction kept 5 bases outside the gene matches. This CDR3 is built from 15 residues. Per germline, CDR1 SGDLS and CDR2 YYNGEE. CDR3 loop: CASSVVPTGATEAFF. CDR3 in DNA: TGTGCCAGCAGCGTAGTACCGACAGGGGCCACTGAAGCTTTCTTT.

This clonotype was counted between two and nine times. The rearrangement links TRBV20-1 to TRBJ2-1; D is ambiguous. Germline values: CDR1 DFQATT, CDR2 SNEGSKA (reference sequence). This CDR3 spans 12 amino acids. Trimming stripped 1 base from V and 7 bases from J, with 8 bases between. The CDR3 here is CSARVNRNEQFF. CDR3 nucleotide sequence: TGCAGTGCTAGAGTCAACAGAAATGAGCAGTTCTTC.

This chain links TRBV28 with TRBJ1-2; TRBD1 might be the D (6 bases). The CDR3 has 14 amino acids. Germline CDR1 MDHEN, CDR2 SYDVKM. Trimming took off 7 bases at V and 5 bases at J, with 17 bases between the two ends. For the CDR3, the DNA is TGTGCCAGCACCCCGGGACATATGAGTTATGGCTACACCTTC. Protein sequence: CASTPGHMSYGYTF.

This clonotype came up a few times. J is TRBJ1-5 and V is TRBV27; D gene ambiguous. V lost 6 bases to trimming and J lost 1 base, with 10 bases between them. Germline V CDR1 and CDR2: MNHEY, SMNVEV (reference sequence). The CDR3 is 14 residues long. The CDR3 DNA reads TGTGCCAGCAGAAGTGAGTGGAGCAATCAGCCCCAGCATTTT. Translation gives CASRSEWSNQPQHF.

This clonotype has just a few counts. This chain uses TRBV6-1 with TRBJ1-1; D might be TRBD1 (6 bases). Looked up from germline, CDR1 is MNHNS and CDR2 is SASEGT. The CDR3 contains 14 residues. V was clipped by 7 bases and J by 1 base, with 13 bases between them. The CDR3 sequence is CASMIDRPNTEAFF. CDR3 bases: TGTGCCAGCATGATCGACAGGCCGAACACTGAAGCTTTCTTT.

This clonotype has only a few counts. The J gene is TRBJ2-7, the V gene TRBV7-2; D is uncertain. CDR3 length equals 13 residues. V was pared by 5 bases and J by 4 bases, with 12 bases between. Germline V lookup: CDR1 SGHTA, CDR2 FQGNSA. The CDR3 coding sequence is TGTGCCAGCAGCGCCGTCACAGCGTACGAGCAGTACTTC. This gives the protein CASSAVTAYEQYF.